These 30 T cell receptor beta chains were sequenced from one sample in a study of beta chain features in type 1 diabetes. TCRB transcripts that were expressed got sequenced, as all of the isolated RNA had been reverse transcribed. Here immunoSEQ multiplex PCR was the method, and the copy in TCRdb shows in-frame clones only, minus some. The table includes about 120,000 clones, less than 20% detected once. General study findings and limits: In every one of the four CD4+ subsets, TCRB CDR3s were moderately but significantly shorter in Type 1 diabetes patients.

These TCRs' antigens remain unknown. Sequencing was done on a sample of central memory CD4+ T cells from blood. These receptor sequences come from a man in his thirties or forties with type 1 diabetes.

This clone was counted only a few times. The chain joins TRBV29-1 to TRBJ2-3; perhaps TRBD2 as D (7 bases). This CDR3 spans 14 amino acids. V dropped 5 bases and J dropped 2 bases, with 14 bases sitting between them. CDR1 and CDR2 from the germline V gene are SQVTM and ANQGSEA. The CDR3 DNA follows: TGCAGCGTTTGGTGGGGGGGCCCCACAGATACGCAGTATTTT. Protein: CSVWWGGPTDTQYF.

Notes on this clone: Germline and junction disagree at one end, which may indicate a read error. This chain links TRBV30 with TRBJ2-7; no clear D gene. This CDR3 region has 11 residues. Germline CDR1 reads GTSNPN; CDR2 reads SVGIG (reference sequence). CDR3 bases: TGTGCCTGGACAAGGTCCTCCGAGCAGTACTTC. Amino acid sequence: CAWTRSSEQYF.

This clone has only a few counts. The chain couples TRBV7-9 to TRBJ1-4; the D is unclear. The CDR3 sequence is 14 residues long. Trimming took off 3 bases at V and 4 bases at J, with 9 bases between the two ends. The germline V gene encodes CDR1 SEHNR and CDR2 FQNEAQ (reference sequence). The CDR3 DNA follows: TGTGCCAGCAGCTTTTACAGCGTTAATGAAAAACTGTTTTTT. This translates into CASSFYSVNEKLFF.

This clone was seen a few times. This rearrangement joins TRBV2 to TRBJ2-5; D gene ambiguous. CDR1 and CDR2 from the germline V gene are SNHLY and FYNNEI. V was clipped by 7 bases and J by 2 bases, with 11 bases between them. This CDR3 contains 13 residues. The CDR3 loop reads CASIGQAQETQYF. In nucleotides, the CDR3 is TGTGCCAGCATTGGGCAGGCTCAAGAGACCCAGTACTTC.

This chain uses TRBV18 with TRBJ1-2; TRBD1 matches at 8 bases. The CDR3 length is 15 residues. Germline V lookup: CDR1 KGHSH, CDR2 LQKENI. J lost 4 bases, V lost 0 bases, and 4 bases had no gene match. For the CDR3, the DNA is TGTGCCAGCTCACCACCGGGACAGGATACCTATGGCTACACCTTC. Translated, it gives CASSPPGQDTYGYTF. Complete variable domain (other parts from reference TRBV18 and TRBJ1-2): NAGVMQNPRHLVRRRGQEARLRCSPMKGHSHVYWYRQLPEEGLKFMVYLQKENIIDESGMPKERFSAEFPKEGPSILRIQQVVRGDSAAYFCASSPPGQDTYGYTFGSGTRLTVV.

This chain connects TRBV6-1 to TRBJ2-3; either TRBD1 or TRBD2 may fit D (5 bases each). CDR3 size: 16 residues. Germline V CDR1 and CDR2: MNHNS, SASEGT. V lost 4 bases and J 3 bases, leaving 17 bases between the germline ends. In DNA, the CDR3 is TGTGCCAGCAGTGTCCCTGGGGGAGCCAGGACAGATACGCAGTATTTT. Translation gives CASSVPGGARTDTQYF.

This rearrangement joins TRBV18 to TRBJ2-7; D may correspond to TRBD1 or TRBD2 (5 bases each). Deletions cut 3 bases from V and 1 base from J, with 16 bases between. Looked up from germline, CDR1 is KGHSH and CDR2 is LQKENI. The CDR3 is made up of 16 amino acids. CDR3 DNA sequence: TGTGCCAGCTCACCCCCGGCTGGGGGATTATCCTACGAGCAGTACTTC. Translation gives CASSPPAGGLSYEQYF.

The sample holds a few counts of this clone. The V call is TRBV28, the J call TRBJ2-5, with no clear D. Trimming removed 4 bases from V and 1 base from J, with 7 bases in between. Germline V gene lookup returns CDR1 MDHEN and CDR2 SYDVKM. CDR3 size: 13 residues. CDR3 sequence: CASSSPAQETQYF. CDR3 coding DNA: TGTGCCAGCAGTTCGCCCGCCCAAGAGACCCAGTACTTC.

This clone has only a few counts. This sequence joins TRBV7-2 and TRBJ2-3, with 11 bases identical to TRBD2. The CDR3 consists of 17 residues. With 4 bases clipped from V and 0 bases from J, the junction kept 6 bases outside the gene matches. Looked up from germline, CDR1 is SGHTA and CDR2 is FQGNSA. CDR3 sequence: CASSSRTSGLSTDTQYF. As DNA, the CDR3 is TGTGCCAGCAGCTCCCGGACTAGCGGGCTTAGCACAGATACGCAGTATTTT.

The V call is TRBV6-1, the J call TRBJ1-2; D is unresolved. V lost 4 bases and J 1 base, leaving 7 bases between the germline ends. The germline V gene has CDR1 MNHNS and CDR2 SASEGT. The CDR3 totals 13 residues. This chain's CDR3 is CASSGSGNYGYTF. In nucleotides, the CDR3 is TGTGCCAGCAGTGGAAGTGGTAACTATGGCTACACCTTC.

This clone has more than one count but fewer than ten. The V call is TRBV2, the J call TRBJ1-1; 8 bases are a match to TRBD1. The length of the CDR3 is 14 residues. Germline-derived CDR1 and CDR2 are SNHLY and FYNNEI. V was pared by 8 bases and J by 4 bases, with 9 bases of the junction left unmatched. In nucleotides, the CDR3 is TGTGCCAGCGCCCAAAACAGGGGGGGCACTGAAGCTTTCTTT. Translation gives CASAQNRGGTEAFF.

The rearrangement uses TRBV5-6 and TRBJ1-5, with D unclear. The CDR3 is 17 amino acids. Trimming pared 2 bases from V and 5 bases from J, leaving 20 bases between. Per the germline V gene, CDR1 is SGHDT and CDR2 is YYEEEE. The DNA for the CDR3 is TGTGCCAGCAGCTTAACGAGAGGGCCCTTGATTGATCAGCCCCAGCATTTT. Translation gives CASSLTRGPLIDQPQHF.

This clone occurred a few times. The gene calls are TRBV28 and TRBJ1-2, with 7 nucleotides matching TRBD1. J gave up 5 bases and V 4 bases, and 10 bases lay outside the gene matches. CDR3 length equals 15 residues. Germline V gene sequence: CDR1 MDHEN, CDR2 SYDVKM. In DNA form, the CDR3 reads TGTGCCAGCAGTTCCGGTGCGACAGGGATATATGGCTACACCTTC. Translated, it gives CASSSGATGIYGYTF.

The gene calls are TRBV29-1 and TRBJ2-7; 9 bases are a match to TRBD1. In germline, CDR1 is SQVTM, CDR2 ANQGSEA. This CDR3 has 14 residues. Trimming took 6 bases from V and 2 from J; bases not matched to a gene: 8. In DNA, the CDR3 is TGCAGCGTAGACCACGACAGGGGGGCCTACGAGCAGTACTTC. Translation gives CSVDHDRGAYEQYF.

J is TRBJ2-6 and V is TRBV6-5; weak D call: TRBD1 (5 bases). Trimming shortened V by 6 bases and J by 2 bases, and 11 bases separated the two germline ends. CDR3 length equals 15 residues. The germline gives CDR1 MNHEY, CDR2 SVGAGI. CDR3 sequence (DNA): TGTGCCAGCAGCGCAGGGCTCGCTGGGGCCAACGTCCTGACTTTC. Protein: CASSAGLAGANVLTF.

The chain links TRBV4-2 to TRBJ2-2; TRBD2 agrees at 10 bases. CDR3 length equals 15 residues. Germline CDR1 is LGHNA and CDR2 is YNFKEQ. The trim removed 5 bases at V and 5 bases at J, leaving 5 bases unmatched. This CDR3 reads CASSSSGGKTGELFF. In DNA form, the CDR3 reads TGTGCCAGCAGCTCTAGCGGGGGAAAGACCGGGGAGCTGTTTTTT.

This clone has only a few counts. The V call is TRBV7-2, the J call TRBJ2-1; D not certain. The CDR3 is 12 residues long. Germline lookup yields CDR1 SGHTA and CDR2 FQGNSA. V shed 6 bases and J shed 7 bases, with 10 bases lying between them. CDR3 nucleotide sequence: TGTGCCAGCAGTCGGAGTAAGAATGAGCAGTTCTTC. Its protein is CASSRSKNEQFF.

This clone was seen a few times. A read error may produce the germline difference seen at one junction end. This chain uses TRBV6-1 with TRBJ2-3; D possibly matches TRBD1 or TRBD2 (5 bases each). The CDR3 consists of 15 residues. Germline V gives CDR1 MNHNS, CDR2 SASEGT. Written as DNA, the CDR3 is TGTGCCATCAGTGCCGGGGCGATAGGCACAGATACGCAGTATTTT. It yields the protein CAISAGAIGTDTQYF.

This clone turned up a few times. CDR3 amino acids: CASSGQALVGGYTF. The CDR3 bases are TGTGCCAGCAGCGGACAGGCACTCGTCGGTGGCTACACCTTC. This chain uses TRBV28 with TRBJ1-2, with 7 positions matching TRBD1. The CDR3 spans 14 residues. Germline lookup yields CDR1 MDHEN and CDR2 SYDVKM. V lost 6 bases and J lost 7; bases outside the gene matches: 11.

This chain links TRBV7-2 with TRBJ2-5; TRBD2 matches 13 bases. The CDR3 is 16 amino acids. V gave up 1 base and J gave up 4 bases; unmatched junction bases: 3. From germline, CDR1 is SGHTA and CDR2 FQGNSA. CDR3 sequence (DNA): TGTGCCAGCAGCTTAGGACTAGCGGGGGGAGGAGAGACCCAGTACTTC. It is translated as CASSLGLAGGGETQYF.

This clone occurred a few times. This chain connects TRBV7-8 to TRBJ2-3, with D possibly being TRBD2 (5 bases). The V gene lost 3 bases and the J gene lost 0 bases, with 16 bases spanning the gap. Germline CDR1 SGHVS, CDR2 FQNEAQ. This CDR3 contains 17 residues. CDR3 coding DNA: TGTGCCAGCAGCTTGGGGATGAGAGCGGTGAGCACAGATACGCAGTATTTT. Translating it yields CASSLGMRAVSTDTQYF.

This sequence joins TRBV6-6 and TRBJ2-7; no firm D call. This CDR3 comprises 14 residues. Germline CDR1 and CDR2: MNHNY and SVGAGI (reference sequence). V lost 2 bases, J lost 0 bases, and 8 bases lay in between. In DNA, the CDR3 is TGTGCCAGCAGTTACGACAACTACTCCTACGAGCAGTACTTC. Its protein is CASSYDNYSYEQYF.

This clone appeared a few times. V usage is TRBV7-2 and J usage is TRBJ2-1; D unresolved. The CDR3 extends over 14 amino acids. The germline V gene encodes CDR1 SGHTA and CDR2 FQGNSA. The V end was cut by 6 bases, the J end by 8 bases, with 17 bases between. CDR3 protein: CASSRTGPRDEQFF. DNA for the CDR3: TGTGCCAGCAGTCGGACCGGGCCAAGGGATGAGCAGTTCTTC.

In this sample, this clone turned up a few times. J is TRBJ1-2 and V is TRBV4-3; 7 nucleotides align to TRBD1. The CDR3 runs to 15 residues. Germline V gene sequence: CDR1 LGHNA, CDR2 YSLEER. The V gene end was trimmed by 0 bases and the J gene end by 4 bases; junction bases not matched to a gene: 5. CDR3: CASSQDYRQGYGYTF. In DNA form, the CDR3 reads TGCGCCAGCAGCCAAGATTACAGACAGGGCTATGGCTACACCTTC.

This clone has a handful of counts. V and J are TRBV6-6 and TRBJ2-2; unclear D gene. The V end was cut by 5 bases, the J end by 5 bases, with 6 bases between. The germline CDR1 and CDR2 sequences are MNHNY and SVGAGI (reference sequence). This CDR3 comprises 12 residues. Here the CDR3 DNA reads TGTGCCAGCAGTCTCCGAACCGGGGAGCTGTTTTTT. This gives the protein CASSLRTGELFF.

In its sample, this clone was seen many times. The CDR3 is CASSLYEEPQHF. CDR3 bases: TGTGCCAGCAGCTTATACGAGGAGCCCCAGCATTTT. The chain has TRBV7-9 and TRBJ1-5; D call uncertain. The CDR3 loop spans 12 amino acids. Deletions cut 2 bases from V and 8 bases from J, with 7 bases between. Germline V CDR1 and CDR2: SEHNR, FQNEAQ (reference sequence).

Regarding this clone: One end of the junction is discordant with germline, which a read error may explain. This chain links TRBV29-1 with TRBJ2-7; weak D call: TRBD1 (5 bases). Germline CDR1 is SQVTM and CDR2 is ANQGSEA. There are 15 residues in the CDR3. As DNA, the CDR3 is TGCCGCGTACAAGGCGGCACAGGACCGGCCTACGAGCAGTACTTC. Its protein is CRVQGGTGPAYEQYF.

The gene calls are TRBV7-8 and TRBJ2-7; 7 bases are shared with TRBD1. V lost 4 bases and J lost 5; bases outside the gene matches: 5. Germline V gives CDR1 SGHVS, CDR2 FQNEAQ. The CDR3 is 13 residues long. The CDR3 is CASSWRQGDEQYF. The CDR3 DNA is TGTGCCAGCAGCTGGCGACAGGGAGACGAGCAGTACTTC.

This sequence joins TRBV6-1 and TRBJ2-6; no firm D call. Trimming cost V 7 bases and J 4 bases, with 8 bases left between them. Germline V CDR1 and CDR2: MNHNS, SASEGT. The CDR3 has 13 amino acids. In DNA, the CDR3 is TGTGCCAGCACACTCGGCGGGGCCAACGTCCTGACTTTC. It encodes CASTLGGANVLTF.

The V call is TRBV5-1, the J call TRBJ2-2; no clear D. V lost 1 base and J 0 bases, leaving 4 bases between the germline ends. Germline V gives CDR1 SGHRS, CDR2 YFSETQ. CDR3 length: 14 residues. DNA of the CDR3: TGCGCCAGCAGCTTGTCGGCGAACACCGGGGAGCTGTTTTTT. This sequence encodes CASSLSANTGELFF. The full variable domain, completed using reference TRBV5-1 and TRBJ2-2, is KAGVTQTPRYLIKTRGQQVTLSCSPISGHRSVSWYQQTPGQGLQFLFEYFSETQRNKGNFPGRFSGRQFSNSRSEMNVSTLELGDSALYLCASSLSANTGELFFGEGSRLTVL.